These T cell receptor beta chains were read from a single sample in a study of cytomegalovirus exposure and HLA in healthy donors. TCRdb's copy holds only in-frame clones and misses some; the assay was immunoSEQ multiplex PCR. The sample includes some 72,000 clones. The specimen was PBMCs. These TCRs come from a boy younger than 18 in good health and CMV-seronegative. The CDR3 runs from the conserved cysteine through the conserved F or W. The D gene is left open where the match is weak.

d_gene: NA
j_gene: TRBJ1-1
v_gene: TRBV30
CDR3nt: TGTGCCTGGAGTACGGAGGGGAACACTGAAGCTTTCTTT
CDR3aa: CAWSTEGNTEAFF

d_gene: NA
j_gene: TRBJ2-6
v_gene: TRBV5-1
CDR3nt: TGCGCCAGCAGCTTCCGGGACTTCCTGGGGGCCAACGTCCTGACTTTC
CDR3aa: CASSFRDFLGANVLTF

d_gene: TRBD1
j_gene: TRBJ2-7
v_gene: TRBV2
CDR3nt: TGTGCCAGCAGTGGGACAGGGAGGTTCTACGAGCAGTACTTC
CDR3aa: CASSGTGRFYEQYF

d_gene: NA
j_gene: TRBJ2-1
v_gene: TRBV19
CDR3nt: TGTGCCAGTAGTATAGGAGAGCGGGCGGCCTACAATGAGCAGTTCTTC
CDR3aa: CASSIGERAAYNEQFF

d_gene: NA
j_gene: TRBJ2-7
v_gene: TRBV18
CDR3nt: TGTGCCAGCTCCTTGGCCCGGGGAAGCGAGCAGTACTTC
CDR3aa: CASSLARGSEQYF

d_gene: TRBD2
j_gene: TRBJ2-3
v_gene: TRBV19
CDR3nt: TGTGCCAGTAGTATAGGAAGCGGGGGGGCAACAGATACGCAGTATTTT
CDR3aa: CASSIGSGGATDTQYF

d_gene: NA
j_gene: TRBJ2-2
v_gene: TRBV15
CDR3nt: TGTGCCACCAGCAGAGTCAGGGGAGCTAACACCGGGGAGCTGTTTTTT
CDR3aa: CATSRVRGANTGELFF

d_gene: TRBD1
j_gene: TRBJ1-1
v_gene: TRBV4-2
CDR3nt: TGTGCCAGCAGCCTGGAAGGGACAGGGGGTGAAGCTTTCTTT
CDR3aa: CASSLEGTGGEAFF

d_gene: TRBD2
j_gene: TRBJ2-1
v_gene: TRBV6-6
CDR3nt: TGTGCCAGCAAACCGGGACTAGCGGAAAATGAGCAGTTCTTC
CDR3aa: CASKPGLAENEQFF

d_gene: TRBD1
j_gene: TRBJ2-7
v_gene: TRBV6-1
CDR3nt: TGTGCCAGCAGTCAGGGACAGGGACCCTACGAGCAGTACTTC
CDR3aa: CASSQGQGPYEQYF

d_gene: TRBD2
j_gene: TRBJ2-1
v_gene: TRBV30
CDR3nt: TGTGCCTGGAGCGGGGGGGCCTCCAATGAGCAGTTCTTC
CDR3aa: CAWSGGASNEQFF

d_gene: NA
j_gene: TRBJ1-5
v_gene: TRBV15
CDR3nt: TGTGCCACCAGCAGTGAAGAGGTAATGGGCAATCAGCCCCAGCATTTT
CDR3aa: CATSSEEVMGNQPQHF

d_gene: TRBD2
j_gene: TRBJ2-7
v_gene: TRBV11-2
CDR3nt: TGTGCCAGCAGCTCCCTAGCGGGAGTCCCAGCCTACGAGCAGTACTTC
CDR3aa: CASSSLAGVPAYEQYF

d_gene: NA
j_gene: TRBJ1-3
v_gene: TRBV6-5
CDR3nt: TGTGCCAGCAGTAGGTCAGGGGCCGGAAACACCATATATTTT
CDR3aa: CASSRSGAGNTIYF

d_gene: TRBD2
j_gene: TRBJ2-1
v_gene: TRBV27
CDR3nt: TGTGCCAGCATCTCTAGGCTAGCGGGGGTGAGCTCCTACAATGAGCAGTTCTTC
CDR3aa: CASISRLAGVSSYNEQFF

d_gene: NA
j_gene: TRBJ1-1
v_gene: TRBV7-9
CDR3nt: TGTGCCAGCAGCTGGGGAGGAACTGAAGCTTTCTTT
CDR3aa: CASSWGGTEAFF

d_gene: NA
j_gene: TRBJ2-2
v_gene: TRBV11-2
CDR3nt: TGTGCCAGCAGCTCAGTATACAGGGATCGGTCCGGGGAGCTGTTTTTT
CDR3aa: CASSSVYRDRSGELFF

d_gene: TRBD1
j_gene: TRBJ2-2
v_gene: TRBV6-5
CDR3nt: TGTGCCAGCAGACATCGACAGGGGGTAACCGGGGAGCTGTTTTTT
CDR3aa: CASRHRQGVTGELFF

d_gene: NA
j_gene: TRBJ2-7
v_gene: TRBV6-6
CDR3nt: TGTGCCAGCAGTTACTTCCCCAGGCGCGCCGAGCAGTACTTC
CDR3aa: CASSYFPRRAEQYF

d_gene: TRBD1
j_gene: TRBJ1-1
v_gene: TRBV19
CDR3nt: TGTGCCAGTAGTATCTTGACAGGGGGCACTGAAGCTTTCTTT
CDR3aa: CASSILTGGTEAFF

d_gene: NA
j_gene: TRBJ1-3
v_gene: TRBV5-8
CDR3nt: TGTGCCAGCAGCCCTCGTCTCAGACACTCTGGAAACACCATATATTTT
CDR3aa: CASSPRLRHSGNTIYF

d_gene: TRBD1
j_gene: TRBJ2-5
v_gene: TRBV11-1
CDR3nt: TGTGCCAGCAGCACCCAGGGGGCCCTAGAGACCCAGTACTTC
CDR3aa: CASSTQGALETQYF

d_gene: NA
j_gene: TRBJ1-3
v_gene: TRBV6-1
CDR3nt: TGTGCCAGCAGTCCGGTAGGGGAAGGTGGAAACACCATATATTTT
CDR3aa: CASSPVGEGGNTIYF

d_gene: NA
j_gene: TRBJ2-3
v_gene: TRBV9
CDR3nt: TGTGCCAGCAACGGGATAACAGATACGCAGTATTTT
CDR3aa: CASNGITDTQYF

d_gene: NA
j_gene: TRBJ1-2
v_gene: TRBV13
CDR3nt: TGTGCCAGCAGTCCTTCTAGGCACAGACAGACCTTC
CDR3aa: CASSPSRHRQTF

d_gene: NA
j_gene: TRBJ1-2
v_gene: TRBV9
CDR3nt: TGTGCCAGCAGCGTAGCAGCCCGGGGGGCGCAGGATGGCTACACCTTC
CDR3aa: CASSVAARGAQDGYTF

d_gene: NA
j_gene: TRBJ2-6
v_gene: TRBV5-6
CDR3nt: TGTGCCAGCAGATCTATACAGGACTCTGGGGCCAACGTCCTGACTTTC
CDR3aa: CASRSIQDSGANVLTF

d_gene: TRBD2
j_gene: TRBJ2-1
v_gene: TRBV27
CDR3nt: TGTGCCAGCAGTCGGCGGGAGGACAATGAGCAGTTCTTC
CDR3aa: CASSRREDNEQFF

d_gene: NA
j_gene: TRBJ2-5
v_gene: TRBV11-2
CDR3nt: TGTGCCAGCAGCTCCAGTTGGAGGCGGGAGACCCAGTACTTC
CDR3aa: CASSSSWRRETQYF

d_gene: TRBD2
j_gene: TRBJ2-7
v_gene: TRBV9
CDR3nt: TGTGCCAGCAGCGTAGGCGGCGGGAGGGAAAGGCAGTACTTC
CDR3aa: CASSVGGGRERQYF

d_gene: NA
j_gene: TRBJ2-7
v_gene: TRBV4-1
CDR3nt: TGCGCCAGCAGCCAACCGGGGGACTACGAGCAGTACTTC
CDR3aa: CASSQPGDYEQYF

d_gene: TRBD1
j_gene: TRBJ2-3
v_gene: TRBV6-1
CDR3nt: TGTGCCAGCAGTGAAGCCCCGGGACAGGGGGCAGATACGCAGTATTTT
CDR3aa: CASSEAPGQGADTQYF

d_gene: TRBD1
j_gene: TRBJ2-7
v_gene: TRBV5-4
CDR3nt: TGTGCCAGCAGCGGGCCCGGTCAGGGGGCTTGGGAGCAGTACTTC
CDR3aa: CASSGPGQGAWEQYF

d_gene: NA
j_gene: TRBJ2-3
v_gene: TRBV7-9
CDR3nt: TGTGCCAGCAGCTTTAGCGGATCCACAGATACGCAGTATTTT
CDR3aa: CASSFSGSTDTQYF

d_gene: TRBD2
j_gene: TRBJ2-2
v_gene: TRBV5-1
CDR3nt: TGCGCCAGCAGCTTGGGTCACGTGGGACTAGCGGGACACACCGGGGAGCTGTTTTTT
CDR3aa: CASSLGHVGLAGHTGELFF

d_gene: NA
j_gene: TRBJ2-7
v_gene: TRBV30
CDR3nt: TGTGCCTGGAGTGTACTAGGGATCACCTACGAGCAGTACTTC
CDR3aa: CAWSVLGITYEQYF

d_gene: NA
j_gene: TRBJ1-2
v_gene: TRBV7-9
CDR3nt: TGTGCCAGCAGCTTAGGGGTCGGGTCTAACTATGGCTACACCTTC
CDR3aa: CASSLGVGSNYGYTF

d_gene: NA
j_gene: TRBJ2-1
v_gene: TRBV19
CDR3nt: TGTGCCGCAGGAGCGGGCGGGCCTACGGTGGAGCAGTTCTTC
CDR3aa: CAAGAGGPTVEQFF

d_gene: NA
j_gene: TRBJ1-6
v_gene: TRBV7-6
CDR3nt: TGTGCCAGCAGCTTGGACAGTTCCTCCTATAATTCACCCCTCCACTTT
CDR3aa: CASSLDSSSYNSPLHF

d_gene: NA
j_gene: TRBJ1-1
v_gene: TRBV10-3
CDR3nt: TGTGCCACCCGGGGGACTGAAGCTTTCTTT
CDR3aa: CATRGTEAFF

d_gene: TRBD1
j_gene: TRBJ2-4
v_gene: TRBV4-2
CDR3nt: TGTGCCAGCAGCCAGCCCGGACAGGGTCTAGCCAAAAACATTCAGTACTTC
CDR3aa: CASSQPGQGLAKNIQYF

d_gene: NA
j_gene: TRBJ2-1
v_gene: TRBV4-3
CDR3nt: TGCGCCAGCAGCCAAGCCGTCTCGGGGTATGAGCAGTTCTTC
CDR3aa: CASSQAVSGYEQFF

d_gene: NA
j_gene: TRBJ1-3
v_gene: TRBV27
CDR3nt: TGTGCCAGCAGTAACCGAGGTGGCTCTGGAAACACCATATATTTT
CDR3aa: CASSNRGGSGNTIYF

d_gene: TRBD1
j_gene: TRBJ1-5
v_gene: TRBV2
CDR3nt: TGTGCCAGCAGCAAAAACTGGGACAGCGCCTTATATAGCAATCAGCCCCAGCATTTT
CDR3aa: CASSKNWDSALYSNQPQHF

d_gene: NA
j_gene: TRBJ2-5
v_gene: TRBV29-1
CDR3nt: TGCAGCGTTGATTCCGGAGGGGAGACCCAGTACTTC
CDR3aa: CSVDSGGETQYF

d_gene: NA
j_gene: TRBJ1-1
v_gene: TRBV19
CDR3nt: TGTGCCAGTAGTATCGGGAACACTGAAGCTTTCTTT
CDR3aa: CASSIGNTEAFF

d_gene: NA
j_gene: TRBJ2-7
v_gene: TRBV14
CDR3nt: TGTGCCAGCAGCCAAGTCAGGGGACATCAAAACGAGCAGTACTTC
CDR3aa: CASSQVRGHQNEQYF

d_gene: NA
j_gene: TRBJ2-7
v_gene: TRBV7-9
CDR3nt: TGTGCCAGCAGCTTAGTGGTCAGGGACGAGCAGTACTTC
CDR3aa: CASSLVVRDEQYF

d_gene: NA
j_gene: TRBJ1-2
v_gene: TRBV18
CDR3nt: TGTGCCAGCTCACCGGGGCCGCTCATTAACTATGGCTACACCTTC
CDR3aa: CASSPGPLINYGYTF

d_gene: NA
j_gene: TRBJ1-5
v_gene: TRBV7-2
CDR3nt: TGTGCCAGCAGCCAGGGGAGACAGCCCCAGCATTTT
CDR3aa: CASSQGRQPQHF

d_gene: TRBD1
j_gene: TRBJ1-1
v_gene: TRBV9
CDR3nt: TGTGCCAGCAGCCCCGGGACAGGGAACACTGAAGCTTTCTTT
CDR3aa: CASSPGTGNTEAFF

d_gene: NA
j_gene: TRBJ2-7
v_gene: TRBV7-9
CDR3nt: TGTGCCAGCAGCCCCCCAGGGGACCGCGAGCAGTACTTC
CDR3aa: CASSPPGDREQYF

d_gene: NA
j_gene: TRBJ2-1
v_gene: TRBV27
CDR3nt: TGTGCCAGCAGTTTATCGTTTGGGCGGGATGAGCAGTTCTTC
CDR3aa: CASSLSFGRDEQFF